In this sample, the clone carrying this T cell receptor beta chain turned up a few times. This record comes from a study of cytomegalovirus exposure and HLA in healthy donors. PCR employed 60 Vbeta and 13 Jbeta primers. Measured with immunoSEQ multiplex PCR; TCRdb has only the in-frame clones, and not every one. Among 90,000 to 150,000 clones, approximately 15% were seen once, and the ten largest hold under 2.5%. CDR1 is SGHTA, CDR2 FQGTGA, per germline. The CDR3 length is 15 residues. Deletions cut 4 bases from V and 1 base from J, with 14 bases between. The chain is built from TRBV7-3 and TRBJ2-7; D is undetermined. Specimen: PBMCs. This TCR was sampled from a woman aged 18-35 years in good health and CMV-seronegative. The CDR3 spells CASSSQPGQSYEQYF. CDR3 coding DNA: TGTGCCAGCAGCTCCCAGCCGGGTCAATCCTACGAGCAGTACTTC.